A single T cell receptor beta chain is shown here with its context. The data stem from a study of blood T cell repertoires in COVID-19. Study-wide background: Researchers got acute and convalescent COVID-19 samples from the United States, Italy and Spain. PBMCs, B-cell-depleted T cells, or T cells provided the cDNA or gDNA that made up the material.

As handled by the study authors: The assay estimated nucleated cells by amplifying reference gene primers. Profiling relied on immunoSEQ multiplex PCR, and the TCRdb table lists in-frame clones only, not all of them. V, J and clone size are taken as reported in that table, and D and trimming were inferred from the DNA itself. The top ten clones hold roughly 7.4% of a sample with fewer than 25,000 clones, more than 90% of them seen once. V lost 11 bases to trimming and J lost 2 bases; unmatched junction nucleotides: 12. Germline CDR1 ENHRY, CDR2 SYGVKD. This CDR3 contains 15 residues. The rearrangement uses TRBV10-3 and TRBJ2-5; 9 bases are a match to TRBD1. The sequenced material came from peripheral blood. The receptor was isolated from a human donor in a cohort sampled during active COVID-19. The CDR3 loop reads CAARGGQGGQETQYF. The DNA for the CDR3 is TGTGCCGCCCGTGGGGGACAGGGTGGACAAGAGACCCAGTACTTC.